This TCR beta chain was sequenced in a study of circulating CD8 cells and anti-PD-1 response in melanoma. Overall study context: Every 2 weeks, patients got 3 mg/kg nivolumab intravenously. Responders had complete or partial responses; non-responders had stable or progressive disease.

From live CD3+CD8+TCRalphabeta+ cells, four PD-1 and/or TIGIT subsets were sorted. Each library started from about 15 ng of total RNA using the QIAseq Immune Repertoire TCR panel. TCRdb fed the reads into MiXCR, producing one record per CDR3 protein. Among under 450 distinct CDR3 sequences, about 6.6% were seen once, and the ten largest hold about 56%. This clonotype is medium-sized. Its target is not known. Broader study findings: TIGIT repertoires were least diverse, DNEG repertoires most diverse. Previously treated and treatment-naive patients were pooled together.

This CDR3 region has 13 residues. CDR1 LNHDA and CDR2 SQIVND come from the germline V gene (reference sequence). Trimming stripped 1 base from V and 5 bases from J, with 6 bases between. Source: CD8+ T cells from PBMCs, taken at baseline or after one month of anti-PD-1 therapy (not recorded which). This chain joins TRBV19 and TRBJ2-1; no clear D. This clonotype was sampled from a human donor with melanoma. The DNA for the CDR3 is TGTGCCAGTAGTATAGGGGCCGACAATGAGCAGTTCTTC. Its translation is CASSIGADNEQFF.